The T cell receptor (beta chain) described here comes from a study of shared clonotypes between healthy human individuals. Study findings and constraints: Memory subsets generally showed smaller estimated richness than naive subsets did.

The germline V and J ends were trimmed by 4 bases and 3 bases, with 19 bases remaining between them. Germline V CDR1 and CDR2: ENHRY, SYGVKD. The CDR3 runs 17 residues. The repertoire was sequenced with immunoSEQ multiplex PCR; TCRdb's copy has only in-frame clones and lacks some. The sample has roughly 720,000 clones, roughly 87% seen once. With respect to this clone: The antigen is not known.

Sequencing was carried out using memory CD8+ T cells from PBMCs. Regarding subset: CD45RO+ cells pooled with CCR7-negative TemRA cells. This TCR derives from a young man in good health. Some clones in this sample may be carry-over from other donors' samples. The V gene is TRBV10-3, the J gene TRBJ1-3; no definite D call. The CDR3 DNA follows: TGTGCCATCAGTGGGGATAGCGTCCAGTCGCGTGGAAACACCATATATTTT. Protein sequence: CAISGDSVQSRGNTIYF.